These 21 T cell receptor beta chains were all obtained from the same sample, sequenced in a study of identical twins. TCRdb reanalysed the 5' RACE reads using MiXCR and keeps one entry per CDR3 protein. Of 510,000 or so distinct CDR3 sequences in the sample, roughly 15% were seen once. The sample was also reused in another study, on yellow fever vaccine responses in identical twins.

Sequenced material: CD4+ T cells sorted from blood. The receptors here all came from a woman aged 18-29 years in good health.

The rearrangement joins TRBV6-1 to TRBJ2-2, with D unresolved. The CDR3 sequence is 14 residues long. Trimming took 7 bases from V and 0 from J, leaving 9 bases between them. Germline lookup yields CDR1 MNHNS and CDR2 SASEGT. This chain's CDR3 is CASTPGSNTGELFF. DNA of the CDR3: TGTGCCAGCACGCCAGGTTCGAACACCGGGGAGCTGTTTTTT.

At least ten counts were recorded for this clonotype. This chain connects TRBV4-1 to TRBJ1-2, with D maybe TRBD1 (6 bases). In germline, CDR1 is MGHRA, CDR2 YSYEKL. There are 14 residues in the CDR3. The germline V and J ends were trimmed by 1 base and 2 bases, with 8 bases remaining between them. The CDR3 is CASSQARGNYGYTF. The CDR3 DNA follows: TGCGCCAGCAGCCAAGCCAGGGGAAACTATGGCTACACCTTC.

The rearrangement uses TRBV28 and TRBJ2-3; D uncertain. CDR1 is MDHEN and CDR2 is SYDVKM in the germline V gene. The CDR3 is 13 residues long. With 6 bases removed from V and 8 bases from J, the gap between germline ends came to 15 bases. Here the CDR3 reads CASRGRASRTQYF. In DNA, the CDR3 is TGTGCCAGCAGGGGCCGGGCTAGTCGTACGCAGTATTTT.

This clonotype has a count of ten or more. The J gene is TRBJ2-1, the V gene TRBV11-2, with 11 bases matching TRBD1. V shed 2 bases and J 7 bases; nucleotides not matched to a gene: 13. The CDR3 totals 18 residues. The germline V gene has CDR1 SGHAT and CDR2 FQNNGV. The CDR3 coding sequence is TGTGCCAGCAGCTTACTAGGACATGGGACAGGGGGAGGTAATGAGCAGTTCTTC. Amino acid sequence: CASSLLGHGTGGGNEQFF.

A note on this clonotype: One end of the junction is discordant with germline, which a read error may explain. J is TRBJ1-2 and V is TRBV12-3 or TRBV12-4; D might be TRBD1 (5 bases). The CDR3 totals 12 residues. The CDR3 loop is CTSSFSGRGYTF. CDR3 nucleotide sequence: TGTACCAGCAGTTTTTCGGGGCGAGGCTACACCTTC.

This chain uses TRBV5-1 with TRBJ2-3; 10 bases match TRBD2. Per germline, CDR1 SGHRS and CDR2 YFSETQ. The CDR3 extends over 15 amino acids. V trimming: 4 bases; J trimming: 6 bases; junction bases outside the gene matches: 8. The DNA for the CDR3 is TGCGCCAGCAGCCCAACAGCGGGAGGGGGGGATACGCAGTATTTT. It specifies CASSPTAGGGDTQYF.

This clonotype showed up just a few times. V and J are TRBV11-2 and TRBJ1-2; possible D gene TRBD1, 5 bases. The CDR3 totals 16 residues. Trimming removed 1 base from V and 4 bases from J, with 16 bases in between. Germline CDR1 reads SGHAT; CDR2 reads FQNNGV. The CDR3 bases are TGTGCCAGCAGCTTAGTGGGAACAGGAATTTCCTATGGCTACACCTTC. This sequence encodes CASSLVGTGISYGYTF.

There are a few counts of this clonotype. The chain links TRBV11-3 to TRBJ1-2; TRBD1 is a possible D gene (6 bases). The V end lost 5 bases, the J end lost 3 bases, and 10 bases lay between the germline ends. Germline CDR1 is SGHNT and CDR2 is YENEEA. The CDR3 covers 13 residues. The CDR3 bases are TGTGCCAGCAGCACACAGGGTGACTATGGCTACACCTTC. This gives the protein CASSTQGDYGYTF.

The gene calls are TRBV18 and TRBJ2-1, with 10 bases identical to TRBD2. CDR1 KGHSH and CDR2 LQKENI come from the germline V gene. The CDR3 is 16 amino acids. The J segment lost 4 bases and the V segment lost 5 bases, leaving 8 bases of the junction unmatched. The CDR3 bases are TGTGCCAGCTCAACGCGAGCGGGGGGGGTGTACAATGAGCAGTTCTTC. Residues: CASSTRAGGVYNEQFF.

The chain recombines TRBV28 with TRBJ2-3; D may be TRBD2 (5 bases). The CDR3 spans 15 residues. Germline V gene data show CDR1 as MDHEN and CDR2 as SYDVKM. V dropped 1 base and J dropped 2 bases, with 10 bases sitting between them. The CDR3 region has the DNA TGTGCCAGCAGTTTATCCGGACTCCACACAGATACGCAGTATTTT. Protein sequence: CASSLSGLHTDTQYF.

CDR3 amino acids: CASSLTPLAEYVEQYF. The CDR3 DNA reads TGTGCCAGCAGTTTAACCCCCCTAGCGGAGTACGTTGAGCAGTACTTC. This rearrangement joins TRBV28 to TRBJ2-7; 7 nucleotides line up with TRBD2. This CDR3 has 16 residues. Trimming cost V 2 bases and J 7 bases; bases outside gene matches: 14. CDR1 MDHEN and CDR2 SYDVKM come from the germline V gene. Together with reference TRBV28 and TRBJ2-7, the CDR3 gives the full variable domain: DVKVTQSSRYLVKRTGEKVFLECVQDMDHENMFWYRQDPGLGLRLIYFSYDVKMKEKGDIPEGYSVSREKKERFSLILESASTNQTSMYLCASSLTPLAEYVEQYFGPGTRLTVT.

This clonotype has more than one count but fewer than ten. The J gene is TRBJ2-2, the V gene TRBV7-2, with TRBD2 matching over 10 bases. With V trimmed by 5 bases and J by 3 bases, 3 bases remained unmatched. The CDR3 spans 15 residues. From germline, CDR1 is SGHTA and CDR2 FQGNSA. The CDR3 spells CASSGSGGHTGELFF. For the CDR3, the DNA is TGTGCCAGCAGCGGTAGCGGGGGGCACACCGGGGAGCTGTTTTTT.

The sample holds a few counts of this clonotype. V gene TRBV18 combines with J gene TRBJ2-4; no clear D. This CDR3 is 14 amino acids long. Germline V gives CDR1 KGHSH, CDR2 LQKENI. Trimming shortened V by 3 bases and J by 1 base, and 7 bases separated the two germline ends. CDR3 DNA: TGTGCCAGCTCACCGGGCCGGGCCAAAAACATTCAGTACTTC. Translation gives CASSPGRAKNIQYF.

The chain couples TRBV5-1 to TRBJ2-1, with 8 bases lining up with TRBD1. CDR3 size: 15 residues. Germline values: CDR1 SGHRS, CDR2 YFSETQ. V lost 6 bases, J lost 5 bases, and 10 bases stayed unmatched. The CDR3, as DNA: TGCGCCAGCAAGCAAGGGACAGGCGATCACAATGAGCAGTTCTTC. This gives the protein CASKQGTGDHNEQFF.

There are a few counts of this clonotype. The J gene is TRBJ2-1, the V gene TRBV2; possible D gene TRBD1, 5 bases. This CDR3 has 11 amino acids. Looked up from germline, CDR1 is SNHLY and CDR2 is FYNNEI. V was cut by 7 bases and J by 7 bases, with 8 bases left in between. CDR3 sequence (DNA): TGTGCCAGCAACCGACAGAATGAGCAGTTCTTC. Translating gives CASNRQNEQFF.

This clonotype was observed a handful of times. This chain links TRBV29-1 with TRBJ2-7, with 8 bases lining up with TRBD1. Trimming at V came to 6 bases and at J to 4 bases, leaving 5 bases not matched to a gene. Germline CDR1 SQVTM, CDR2 ANQGSEA. The CDR3 runs 12 residues. CDR3 DNA sequence: TGCAGCGTGGGACAGGCGTTTTACGAGCAGTACTTC. It specifies CSVGQAFYEQYF.

The chain couples TRBV6-1 to TRBJ2-2, with 13 bases aligning to TRBD2. From germline, CDR1 is MNHNS and CDR2 SASEGT. Trimming removed 7 bases from V and 0 bases from J; junction bases left unmatched: 5. The CDR3 spans 17 residues. The CDR3 loop is CASTELAGGTNTGELFF. The CDR3 DNA reads as TGTGCCAGCACCGAACTAGCGGGGGGGACGAACACCGGGGAGCTGTTTTTT.

This clonotype was counted between two and nine times. V usage is TRBV7-9 and J usage is TRBJ2-1; D perhaps matches TRBD1 (6 bases). CDR3 length: 15 residues. Between the trimmed V and J ends, which lost 4 bases and 5 bases, there was a span of 15 bases. CDR1 is SEHNR, CDR2 FQNEAQ, per germline (reference sequence). The CDR3 nucleotides read TGTGCCAGCAGCTCCGATAGACAGGCCCACAATGAGCAGTTCTTC. It is translated as CASSSDRQAHNEQFF.

This clonotype was recorded a few times. The chain employs TRBV5-1 and TRBJ2-2, with 9 bases that match TRBD1. Germline values: CDR1 SGHRS, CDR2 YFSETQ. Trimming at V came to 3 bases and at J to 2 bases, leaving 5 bases not matched to a gene. CDR3 length equals 16 residues. The CDR3, as DNA: TGCGCCAGCAGCTGGGGACAGGGCCCTAACACCGGGGAGCTGTTTTTT. Protein product: CASSWGQGPNTGELFF.

This clonotype has only a few counts. V and J are TRBV24-1 and TRBJ2-3; D is ambiguous. The V and J ends lost 5 bases and 4 bases respectively, with 6 bases between them. The CDR3 totals 12 residues. Germline CDR1 and CDR2: KGHDR and SFDVKD. CDR3: CATSGLSDTQYF. The CDR3 nucleotides are TGTGCCACCAGTGGGCTCTCAGATACGCAGTATTTT.

The chain is built from TRBV20-1 and TRBJ2-5; 13 bases are shared with TRBD2. The germline CDR1 and CDR2 sequences are DFQATT and SNEGSKA (reference sequence). Trimming cost V 7 bases and J 9 bases; bases outside gene matches: 11. The CDR3 runs to 14 residues. The CDR3 DNA follows: TGCAGTGGAAAAGGGACTAGCGGGGACATGGCCCAGTACTTC. Amino acid sequence: CSGKGTSGDMAQYF.